This record covers a single T cell receptor (beta chain). This sample was included in a study of blood T cell repertoires in COVID-19. About the research overall: Material from acute and convalescent COVID-19 was sourced from the United States, Italy and Spain. T cells, B-cell-depleted T cells, or PBMCs provided the cDNA or gDNA that served as material.

Only in-frame clones appear in the TCRdb table, and some are missing; sequencing was by immunoSEQ multiplex PCR. The sample carries fewer than 150,000 clones, over 70% recorded once. Trimming removed 0 bases at V and 4 bases at J, with 7 bases between. This CDR3 is 13 amino acids long. CDR1 and CDR2 from the germline V gene are SGHRS and YFSETQ. The specimen sequenced was peripheral blood. This receptor was obtained from a man aged 50 or older with acute or convalescent COVID-19. V usage is TRBV5-1 and J usage is TRBJ1-1; D is unclear. The CDR3 protein is CASSLEQSTEAFF. CDR3 bases: TGCGCCAGCAGCTTGGAACAGTCCACTGAAGCTTTCTTT.